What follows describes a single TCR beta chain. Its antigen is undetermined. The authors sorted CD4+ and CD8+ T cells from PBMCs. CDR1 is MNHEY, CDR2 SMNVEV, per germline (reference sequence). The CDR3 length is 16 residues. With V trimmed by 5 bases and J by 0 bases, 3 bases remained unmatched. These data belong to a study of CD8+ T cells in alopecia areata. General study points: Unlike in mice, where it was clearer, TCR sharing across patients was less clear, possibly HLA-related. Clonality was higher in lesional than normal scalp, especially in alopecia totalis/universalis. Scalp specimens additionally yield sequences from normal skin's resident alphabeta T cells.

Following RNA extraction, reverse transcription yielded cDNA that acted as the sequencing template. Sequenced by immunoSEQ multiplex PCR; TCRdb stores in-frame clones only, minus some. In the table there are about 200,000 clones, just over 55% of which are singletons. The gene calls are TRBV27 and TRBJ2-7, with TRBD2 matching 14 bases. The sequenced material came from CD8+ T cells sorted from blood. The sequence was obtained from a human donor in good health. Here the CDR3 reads CASSRGTSGSSYEQYF. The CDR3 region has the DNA TGTGCCAGCAGTAGAGGGACTAGCGGGAGCTCCTACGAGCAGTACTTC.